The next 2 T cell receptor beta chains were all read from a single sample in a study of blood T cell repertoires in COVID-19. The assay was immunoSEQ multiplex PCR, and TCRdb's table has in-frame clones only and misses some. The sample lists approximately 110,000 clones, 81% occurring once. Sequenced material: peripheral blood. The receptors derive from a woman in her sixties or seventies with acute or convalescent COVID-19.

The chain recombines TRBV4-3 with TRBJ2-7, with D hard to call. V lost 1 base and J lost 3, with 10 bases in between. CDR1 is LGHNA and CDR2 is YSLEER in the germline V gene. CDR3 length: 14 residues. The DNA of the CDR3 is TGCGCCAGCAGCCAAGGAGTCGGAGTCTACGAGCAGTACTTC. Protein: CASSQGVGVYEQYF.

The chain recombines TRBV29-1 with TRBJ2-1, with 9 bases that match TRBD1. This CDR3 is built from 15 residues. V gave up 2 bases and J gave up 10 bases; unmatched junction bases: 12. CDR1 is SQVTM and CDR2 is ANQGSEA in the germline V gene. CDR3 sequence reads: CSVEPRDRGSWEQFF. The CDR3 bases are TGCAGCGTTGAACCCCGAGACAGGGGGTCATGGGAGCAGTTCTTC.